This record looks at one T cell receptor beta chain sequence and its context. No antigen is known for it. Trimming stripped 3 bases from V and 6 bases from J, with 16 bases between. The CDR3 covers 14 residues. Germline CDR1 SQVTM, CDR2 ANQGSEA. The record originates from a study of follicular helper T cells after annual influenza vaccination. General study points: Each annual vaccination recalled recurring oligoclonal ICOS+CD38+ cTfh clonotypes. Plasmablast frequency change correlated with clonality change in ICOS+CD38+ cTfh.

The repertoire was sequenced with immunoSEQ multiplex PCR; TCRdb's copy has only in-frame clones and lacks some. The sample shows approximately 10,000 clones, 65% to 85% of them seen only once. The sequencing here drew on CXCR5- memory CD4+ T cells sorted from blood, taken 6 weeks after influenza vaccination. This receptor was identified in an adult who received the influenza vaccine. The chain recombines TRBV29-1 with TRBJ2-3; no reliable D call. The CDR3 region has the DNA TGCAGCGTTGATAGGACCACAGATGGGGATACGCAGTATTTT. Protein sequence: CSVDRTTDGDTQYF.